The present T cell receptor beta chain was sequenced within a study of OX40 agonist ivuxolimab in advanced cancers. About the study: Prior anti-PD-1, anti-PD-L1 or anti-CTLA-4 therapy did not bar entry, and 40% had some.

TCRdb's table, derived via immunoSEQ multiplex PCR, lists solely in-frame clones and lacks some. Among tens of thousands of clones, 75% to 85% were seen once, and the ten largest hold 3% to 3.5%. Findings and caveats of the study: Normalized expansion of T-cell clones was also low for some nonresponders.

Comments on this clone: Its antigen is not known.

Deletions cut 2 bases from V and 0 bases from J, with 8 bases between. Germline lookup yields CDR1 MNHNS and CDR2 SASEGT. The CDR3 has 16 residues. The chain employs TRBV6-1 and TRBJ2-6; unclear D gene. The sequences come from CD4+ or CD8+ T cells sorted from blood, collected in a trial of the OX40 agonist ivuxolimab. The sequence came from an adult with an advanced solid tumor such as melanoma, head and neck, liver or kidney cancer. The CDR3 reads CASSERPFSGANVLTF. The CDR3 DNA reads TGTGCCAGCAGTGAACGGCCGTTCTCTGGGGCCAACGTCCTGACTTTC.